The present T cell receptor beta chain was sequenced within a study of blood T cell repertoires in COVID-19. Per the study methods: Amplification from reference gene primers served as the basis for estimated nucleated cell counts. Sequenced by immunoSEQ multiplex PCR; TCRdb stores in-frame clones only, minus some. V, J and clone size are those of that table, while D and trimming were read from the DNA. This table holds some 300,000 clones, 90% found once. Germline assignment: CDR1 LNHDA and CDR2 SQIVND (reference sequence). The CDR3 consists of 13 residues. The chain couples TRBV19 to TRBJ2-2, with TRBD2 identical over 10 bases. The sample taken for sequencing was peripheral blood. The TCR was taken from a woman aged 50 to 65 with COVID-19, enrolled during active disease. For the CDR3, the DNA is TGTGGGACGCCGGGACTAGCGTCCGGGGAGCTGTTTTTT. Its protein product is CGTPGLASGELFF. Full variable domain (outside the CDR3, taken from reference TRBV19 and TRBJ2-2): DGGITQSPKYLFRKEGQNVTLSCEQNLNHDAMYWYRQDPGQGLRLIYYSQIVNDFQKGDIAEGYSVSREKKESFPLTVTSAQKNPTAFYLCGTPGLASGELFFGEGSRLTVL.